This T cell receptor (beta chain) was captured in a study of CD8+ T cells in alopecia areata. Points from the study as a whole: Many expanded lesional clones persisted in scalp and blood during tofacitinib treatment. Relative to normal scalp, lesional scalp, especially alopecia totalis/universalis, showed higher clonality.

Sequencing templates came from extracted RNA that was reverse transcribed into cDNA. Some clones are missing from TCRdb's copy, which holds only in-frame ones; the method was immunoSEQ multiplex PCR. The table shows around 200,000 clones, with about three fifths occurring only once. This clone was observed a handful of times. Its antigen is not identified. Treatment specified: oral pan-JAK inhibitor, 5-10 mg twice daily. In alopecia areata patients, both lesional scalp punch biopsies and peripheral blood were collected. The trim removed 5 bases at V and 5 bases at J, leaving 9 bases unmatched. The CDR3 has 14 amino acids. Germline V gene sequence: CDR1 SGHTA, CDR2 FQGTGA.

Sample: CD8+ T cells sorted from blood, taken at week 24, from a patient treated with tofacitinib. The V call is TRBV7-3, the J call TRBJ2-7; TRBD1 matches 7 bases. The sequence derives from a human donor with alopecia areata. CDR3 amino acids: CASSRQGSAHEQYF. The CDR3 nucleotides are TGTGCCAGCAGCCGACAGGGTTCAGCACACGAGCAGTACTTC.